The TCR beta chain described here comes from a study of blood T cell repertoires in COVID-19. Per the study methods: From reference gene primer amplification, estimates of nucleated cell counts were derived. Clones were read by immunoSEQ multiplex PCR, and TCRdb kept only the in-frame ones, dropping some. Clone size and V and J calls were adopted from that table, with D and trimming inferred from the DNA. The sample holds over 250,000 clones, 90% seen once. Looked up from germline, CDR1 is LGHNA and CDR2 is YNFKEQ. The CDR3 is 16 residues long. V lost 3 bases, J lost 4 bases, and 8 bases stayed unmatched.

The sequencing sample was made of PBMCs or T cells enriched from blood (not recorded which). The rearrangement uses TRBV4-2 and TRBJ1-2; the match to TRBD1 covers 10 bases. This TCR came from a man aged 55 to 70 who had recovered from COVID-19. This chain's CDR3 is CASSHVRDRGSYGYTF. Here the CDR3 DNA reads TGTGCCAGCAGCCACGTCCGGGACAGGGGTAGCTATGGCTACACCTTC.